This TCR beta chain appears in the sequencing data of a study of blood T cell repertoires in COVID-19. About the research overall: The samples span acute and convalescent COVID-19 from the United States, Italy and Spain. PBMCs, B-cell-depleted T cells, or T cells were the source of the cDNA or gDNA that made up the material.

Measured with immunoSEQ multiplex PCR; TCRdb has only the in-frame clones, and not every one. The sample carries around 280,000 clones, around 92% recorded once. Germline V CDR1 and CDR2: SNHLY, FYNNEI. Trimming took 7 bases from V and 8 from J, leaving 11 bases between them. This CDR3 has 11 residues. The clonotype originates from a woman under 40 with COVID-19, enrolled during active disease. The sequencing input was peripheral blood. This chain joins TRBV2 and TRBJ1-2; D ambiguous. CDR3 sequence reads: CASTANYGYTF. The CDR3 nucleotides read TGTGCCAGCACCGCGAATTACGGCTACACCTTC. The full variable domain, completed using reference TRBV2 and TRBJ1-2, is EPEVTQTPSHQVTQMGQEVILRCVPISNHLYFYWYRQILGQKVEFLVSFYNNEISEKSEIFDDQFSVERPDGSNFTLKIRSTKLEDSAMYFCASTANYGYTFGSGTRLTVV.